This is a list of T cell receptor beta chains from one sample in a study of T cell responses to AZD1222 COVID-19 vaccine. Repertoires were generated with immunoSEQ multiplex PCR, while TCRdb's copy carries only in-frame clones and drops some. The sample comprises approximately 140,000 clones, under 90% of which are singletons, and 1.5% to 2% rests with the top ten. The specimen was peripheral blood, collected 28 days after the second AZD1222 dose. These receptors were taken from an adult who received the AZD1222 COVID-19 vaccine. Both conserved end residues are part of each CDR3. Fields, in order: D gene, V gene, CDR3 length, J gene, clone size, CDR3 DNA, CDR3 protein. D genes are given only for firm matches. The size field is filled for only some rows; it gives once, few, many or a size class.

.	TRBV11-2	11	TRBJ1-1	few	TGTGCCAGCAGCCGCGGGGTGGTCGCTTTCTTT	CASSRGVVAFF
TRBD2	TRBV5-4	15	TRBJ2-7	.	TGTGCCAGCAGCCCCACGGGAGGAATGGAGGACGAGCAGTACTTC	CASSPTGGMEDEQYF
.	TRBV15	11	TRBJ1-3	.	TGTGCCACCAGCAGAGGGAACACCATATATTTT	CATSRGNTIYF
TRBD2	TRBV7-3	17	TRBJ2-6	.	TGTGCCAGCAACCCGGGGACTAGCGGCTCTGGGGCCAACGTCCTGACTTTC	CASNPGTSGSGANVLTF
TRBD2	TRBV27	13	TRBJ2-1	.	TGTGCCAGCAGTTACAGGACTAGCTGGGAGCAGTTCTTC	CASSYRTSWEQFF
.	TRBV12-5	11	TRBJ1-1	.	TGTGCTAGTGCCACTTCAGGGCGTGCTTTCTTT	CASATSGRAFF
.	TRBV6-2/TRBV6-3	12	TRBJ2-7	.	TGTGCCAGCAGTTACGGGCTCTACGAGCAGTACTTC	CASSYGLYEQYF
.	TRBV5-5	13	TRBJ1-1	.	TGTGCCAGCAGTTTTGTTGCGAACACTGAAGCTTTCTTT	CASSFVANTEAFF
.	TRBV4-1	16	TRBJ2-6	.	TGCGCCAGCAGCCAACAGGGGATCTCTGGGGCCAACGTCCTGACTTTC	CASSQQGISGANVLTF
.	TRBV5-6	14	TRBJ1-6	.	TGTGCCAGCAGCTTGGCAGGGGCCGGCTCACCCCTCCACTTT	CASSLAGAGSPLHF